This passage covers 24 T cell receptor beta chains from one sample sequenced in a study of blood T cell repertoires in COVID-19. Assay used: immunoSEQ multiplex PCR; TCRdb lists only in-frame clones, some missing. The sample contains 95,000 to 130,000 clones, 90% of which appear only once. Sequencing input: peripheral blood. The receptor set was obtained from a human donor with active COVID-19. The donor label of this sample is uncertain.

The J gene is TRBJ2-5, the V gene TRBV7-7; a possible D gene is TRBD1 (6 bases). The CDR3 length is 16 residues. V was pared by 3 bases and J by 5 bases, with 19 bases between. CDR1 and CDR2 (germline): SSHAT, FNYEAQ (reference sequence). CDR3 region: CASSLSSGTKWETQYF. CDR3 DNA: TGTGCCAGCAGCTTGTCGTCCGGGACAAAGTGGGAGACCCAGTACTTC.

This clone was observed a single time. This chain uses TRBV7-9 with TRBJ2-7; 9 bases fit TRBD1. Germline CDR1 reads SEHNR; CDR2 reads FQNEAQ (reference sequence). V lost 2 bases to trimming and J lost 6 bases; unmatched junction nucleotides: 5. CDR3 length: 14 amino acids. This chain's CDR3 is CASSLNRGLFEQYF. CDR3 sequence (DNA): TGTGCCAGCAGCTTAAACAGGGGGCTGTTCGAGCAGTACTTC.

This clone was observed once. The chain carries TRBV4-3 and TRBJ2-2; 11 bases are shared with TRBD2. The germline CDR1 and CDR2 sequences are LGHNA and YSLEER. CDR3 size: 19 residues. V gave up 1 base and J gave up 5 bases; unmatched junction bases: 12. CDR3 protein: CASSQVRLAGTTYTGELFF. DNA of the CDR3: TGCGCCAGCAGCCAAGTCCGACTAGCGGGGACTACATATACCGGGGAGCTGTTTTTT.

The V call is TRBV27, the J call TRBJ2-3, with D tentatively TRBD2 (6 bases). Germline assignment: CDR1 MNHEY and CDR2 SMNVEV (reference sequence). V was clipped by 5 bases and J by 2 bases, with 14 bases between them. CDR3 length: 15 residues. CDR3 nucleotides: TGTGCCAGCAGTAAAACTAGCCGCCCCACAGATACGCAGTATTTT. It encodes CASSKTSRPTDTQYF.

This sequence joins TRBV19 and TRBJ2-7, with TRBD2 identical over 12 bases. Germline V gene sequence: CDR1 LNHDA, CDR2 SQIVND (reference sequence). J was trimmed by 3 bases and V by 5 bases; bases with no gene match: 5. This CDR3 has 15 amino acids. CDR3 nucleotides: TGTGCCAGTAGTTCGCCTAGCGGGGGGGACTACGAGCAGTACTTC. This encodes CASSSPSGGDYEQYF.

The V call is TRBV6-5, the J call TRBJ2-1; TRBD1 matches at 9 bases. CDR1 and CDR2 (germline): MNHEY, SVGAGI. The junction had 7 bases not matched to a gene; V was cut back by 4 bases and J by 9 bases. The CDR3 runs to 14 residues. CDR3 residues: CASSSGTGSGEQFF. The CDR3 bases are TGTGCCAGCAGTTCCGGGACAGGGTCTGGTGAGCAGTTCTTC.

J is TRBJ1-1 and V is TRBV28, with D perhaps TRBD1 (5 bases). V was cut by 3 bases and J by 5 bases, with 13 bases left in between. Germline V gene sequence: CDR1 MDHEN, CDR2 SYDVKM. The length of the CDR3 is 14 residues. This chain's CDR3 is CASSLMGGQTEAFF. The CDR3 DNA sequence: TGTGCCAGCAGTTTGATGGGGGGTCAGACTGAAGCTTTCTTT.

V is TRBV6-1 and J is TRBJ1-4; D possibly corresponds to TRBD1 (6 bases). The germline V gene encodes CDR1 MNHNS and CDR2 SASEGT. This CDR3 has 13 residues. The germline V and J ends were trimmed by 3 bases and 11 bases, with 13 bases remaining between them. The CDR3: CASSEAGDLKLFF. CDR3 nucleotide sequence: TGTGCCAGCAGTGAGGCAGGGGATTTGAAACTGTTTTTT.

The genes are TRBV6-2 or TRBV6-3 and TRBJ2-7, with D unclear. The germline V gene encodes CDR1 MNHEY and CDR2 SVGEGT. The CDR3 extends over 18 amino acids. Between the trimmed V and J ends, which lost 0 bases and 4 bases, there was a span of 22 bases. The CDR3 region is CASSYSKPLVSSKYEQYF. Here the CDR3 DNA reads TGTGCCAGCAGTTACTCGAAGCCCCTCGTATCGAGCAAGTACGAGCAGTACTTC.

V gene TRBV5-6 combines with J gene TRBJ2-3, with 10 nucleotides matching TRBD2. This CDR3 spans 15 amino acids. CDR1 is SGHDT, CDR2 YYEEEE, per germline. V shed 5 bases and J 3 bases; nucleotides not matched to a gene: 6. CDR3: CASSRAGGPTDTQYF. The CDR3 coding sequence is TGTGCCAGCAGTCGAGCGGGGGGGCCTACAGATACGCAGTATTTT.

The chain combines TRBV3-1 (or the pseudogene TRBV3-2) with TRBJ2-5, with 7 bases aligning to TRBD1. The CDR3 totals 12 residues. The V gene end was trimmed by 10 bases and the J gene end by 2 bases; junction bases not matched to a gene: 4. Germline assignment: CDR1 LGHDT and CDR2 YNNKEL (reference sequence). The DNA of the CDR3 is TGTGCCACCCGGGACAGACAAGAGACCCAGTACTTC. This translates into CATRDRQETQYF.

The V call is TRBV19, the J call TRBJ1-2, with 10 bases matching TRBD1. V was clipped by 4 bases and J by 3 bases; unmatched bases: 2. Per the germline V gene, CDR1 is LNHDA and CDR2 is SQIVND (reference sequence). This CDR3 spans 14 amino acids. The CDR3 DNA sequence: TGTGCCAGTAGTACAGGGACAGGGGACTATGGCTACACCTTC. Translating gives CASSTGTGDYGYTF.

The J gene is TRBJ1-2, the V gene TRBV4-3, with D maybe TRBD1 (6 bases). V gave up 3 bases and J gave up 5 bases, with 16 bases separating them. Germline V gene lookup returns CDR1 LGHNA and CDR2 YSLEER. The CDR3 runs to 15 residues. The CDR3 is CASSQSSGGLYGYTF. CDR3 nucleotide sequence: TGCGCCAGCAGCCAGTCGAGCGGGGGGCTTTATGGCTACACCTTC.

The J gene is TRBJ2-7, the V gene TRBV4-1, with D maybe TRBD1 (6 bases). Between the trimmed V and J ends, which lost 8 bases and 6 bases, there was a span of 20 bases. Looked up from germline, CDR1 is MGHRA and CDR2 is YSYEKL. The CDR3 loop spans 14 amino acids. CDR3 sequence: CASHNRAGESEQYF. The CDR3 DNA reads TGCGCCAGCCACAACCGGGCAGGGGAAAGCGAGCAGTACTTC.

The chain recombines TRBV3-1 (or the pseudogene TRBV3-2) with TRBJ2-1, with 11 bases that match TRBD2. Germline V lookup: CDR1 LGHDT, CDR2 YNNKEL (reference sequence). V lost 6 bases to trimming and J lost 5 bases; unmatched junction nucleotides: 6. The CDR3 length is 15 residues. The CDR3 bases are TGTGCCAGCAGTCGGGAGACTAGCGGGGACAATGAGCAGTTCTTC. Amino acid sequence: CASSRETSGDNEQFF.

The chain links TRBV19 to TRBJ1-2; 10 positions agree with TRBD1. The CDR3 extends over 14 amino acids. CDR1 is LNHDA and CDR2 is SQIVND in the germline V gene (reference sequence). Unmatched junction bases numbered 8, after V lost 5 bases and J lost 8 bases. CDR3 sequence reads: CASSENGQGVGYTF. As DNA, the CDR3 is TGTGCCAGTAGTGAGAACGGACAGGGGGTAGGCTACACCTTC.

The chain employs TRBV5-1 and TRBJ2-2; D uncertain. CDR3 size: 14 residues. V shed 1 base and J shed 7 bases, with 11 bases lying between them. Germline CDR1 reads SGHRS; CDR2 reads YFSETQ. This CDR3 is CASSLIVMNGELFF. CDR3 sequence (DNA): TGCGCCAGCAGCTTGATAGTGATGAACGGGGAGCTGTTTTTT.

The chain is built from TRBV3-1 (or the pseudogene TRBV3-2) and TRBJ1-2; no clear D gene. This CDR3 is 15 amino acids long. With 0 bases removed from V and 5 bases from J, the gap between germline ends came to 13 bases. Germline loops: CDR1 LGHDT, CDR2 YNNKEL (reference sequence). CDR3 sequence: CASSQEEVTQYGYTF. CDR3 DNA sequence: TGTGCCAGCAGCCAAGAGGAGGTGACGCAATATGGCTACACCTTC.

The CDR3 spells CASSPRGQEAFF. CDR3 in DNA: TGCGCCAGCAGCCCGCGGGGACAGGAAGCTTTCTTT. The chain joins TRBV5-1 to TRBJ1-1, with 7 bases identical to TRBD1. Germline V gene lookup returns CDR1 SGHRS and CDR2 YFSETQ. The CDR3 is 12 amino acids. Trimming took 4 bases from V and 8 from J; bases not matched to a gene: 5. The full variable domain, with the rest looked up from reference TRBV5-1 and TRBJ1-1, is KAGVTQTPRYLIKTRGQQVTLSCSPISGHRSVSWYQQTPGQGLQFLFEYFSETQRNKGNFPGRFSGRQFSNSRSEMNVSTLELGDSALYLCASSPRGQEAFFGQGTRLTVV.

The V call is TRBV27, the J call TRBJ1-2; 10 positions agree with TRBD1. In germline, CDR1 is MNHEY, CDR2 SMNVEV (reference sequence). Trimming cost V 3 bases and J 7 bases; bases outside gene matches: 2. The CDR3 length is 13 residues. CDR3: CASSFRDRGGYTF. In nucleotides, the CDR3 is TGTGCCAGCAGTTTTAGGGACAGGGGTGGCTACACCTTC.

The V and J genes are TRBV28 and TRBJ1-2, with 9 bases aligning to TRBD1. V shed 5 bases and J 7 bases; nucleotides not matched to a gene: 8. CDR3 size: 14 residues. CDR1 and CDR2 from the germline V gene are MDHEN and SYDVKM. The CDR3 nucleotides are TGTGCCAGCAGTCCTACAGGGGGCGCTCTTGGCTACACCTTC. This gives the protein CASSPTGGALGYTF.

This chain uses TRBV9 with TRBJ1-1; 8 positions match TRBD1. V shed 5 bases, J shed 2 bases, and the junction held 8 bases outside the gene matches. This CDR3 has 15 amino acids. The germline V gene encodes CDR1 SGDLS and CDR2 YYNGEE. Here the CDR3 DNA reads TGTGCCAGCAGTATTCTGGACAGGGCTAACACTGAAGCTTTCTTT. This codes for CASSILDRANTEAFF.

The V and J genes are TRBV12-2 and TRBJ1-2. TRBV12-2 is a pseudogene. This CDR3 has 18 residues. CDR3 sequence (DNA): TGTGCAAGTCGCTCCAAGGCGGGCCGGCTAACCTCTAACTATGGCTACACCTTC. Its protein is CASRSKAGRLTSNYGYTF.

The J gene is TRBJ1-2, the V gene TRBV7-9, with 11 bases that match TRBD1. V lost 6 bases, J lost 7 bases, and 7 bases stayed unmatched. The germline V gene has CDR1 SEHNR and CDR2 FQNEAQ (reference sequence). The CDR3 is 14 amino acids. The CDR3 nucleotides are TGTGCCAGCAGTAGGACAGGGGGCGCCGGTGGCTACACCTTC. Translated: CASSRTGGAGGYTF.